The 26 T cell receptor beta chains below all came from one sample that was sequenced in a study of shared clonotypes between healthy human individuals. Sequencing used immunoSEQ multiplex PCR; TCRdb keeps in-frame clones, though not all of them. The repertoire consists of millions of clones, with approximately 94% occurring once and the leading ten covering over 0.12%. The sample was naive CD4+ T cells sorted from blood. Stated subset: CD45RA+ positively selected. The receptors come from a man aged 18 to 30 in good health.

The chain is built from TRBV5-1 and TRBJ1-5; D gene unclear. The CDR3 runs to 14 residues. The germline V gene encodes CDR1 SGHRS and CDR2 YFSETQ. The V gene lost 2 bases and the J gene lost 0 bases, with 6 bases spanning the gap. CDR3 coding DNA: TGCGCCAGCAGCTTTGACCCTAGCAATCAGCCCCAGCATTTT. Its protein product is CASSFDPSNQPQHF. Drawing the rest from reference TRBV5-1 and TRBJ1-5, the complete variable domain is KAGVTQTPRYLIKTRGQQVTLSCSPISGHRSVSWYQQTPGQGLQFLFEYFSETQRNKGNFPGRFSGRQFSNSRSEMNVSTLELGDSALYLCASSFDPSNQPQHFGDGTRLSIL.

The rearrangement joins TRBV29-1 to TRBJ1-1, with D maybe TRBD1 (5 bases). The ends were cut back, 1 base at V and 4 bases at J, with 10 bases in the middle. CDR3 length equals 13 residues. Germline loops: CDR1 SQVTM, CDR2 ANQGSEA. Here the CDR3 reads CSVEVGATTEAFF. Written as DNA, the CDR3 is TGCAGCGTTGAAGTAGGGGCTACCACTGAAGCTTTCTTT.

The V gene is TRBV28, the J gene TRBJ2-5; D uncertain. This CDR3 spans 12 amino acids. V lost 2 bases and J lost 5, with 6 bases in between. The germline CDR1 and CDR2 sequences are MDHEN and SYDVKM. Written as DNA, the CDR3 is TGTGCCAGCAGTTTAATCAAGGAGACCCAGTACTTC. It encodes CASSLIKETQYF. Filled out from reference TRBV28 and TRBJ2-5, the complete variable domain reads DVKVTQSSRYLVKRTGEKVFLECVQDMDHENMFWYRQDPGLGLRLIYFSYDVKMKEKGDIPEGYSVSREKKERFSLILESASTNQTSMYLCASSLIKETQYFGPGTRLLVL.

Here the CDR3 reads CASNLVGTPQETQYF. The CDR3 DNA reads TGTGCCAGCAACCTCGTAGGGACCCCTCAAGAGACCCAGTACTTC. The chain employs TRBV11-2 and TRBJ2-5, with D perhaps TRBD1 or TRBD2 (5 bases each). From germline, CDR1 is SGHAT and CDR2 FQNNGV. The CDR3 loop spans 15 amino acids. Trimming took off 7 bases at V and 2 bases at J, with 17 bases between the two ends.

This chain connects TRBV9 to TRBJ2-3, with TRBD2 matching 7 bases. There are 16 residues in the CDR3. V shed 6 bases and J 4 bases; nucleotides not matched to a gene: 14. Germline-derived CDR1 and CDR2 are SGDLS and YYNGEE. This CDR3 is CASTLVRELCPDTQYF. CDR3 coding DNA: TGTGCCAGCACCCTAGTGCGGGAGCTGTGCCCAGATACGCAGTATTTT.

The chain employs TRBV29-1 and TRBJ2-7, with D maybe TRBD1 (5 bases). CDR1 and CDR2 from the germline V gene are SQVTM and ANQGSEA. Trimming removed 7 bases at V and 4 bases at J, with 14 bases between. The CDR3 loop spans 12 amino acids. The CDR3 protein is CSAMITGYEQYF. The DNA of the CDR3 is TGCAGCGCTATGATTACAGGATACGAGCAGTACTTC.

J is TRBJ2-1 and V is TRBV7-2; D gene ambiguous. The V gene lost 1 base and the J gene lost 5 bases, with 18 bases spanning the gap. The V gene's germline CDR1 is SGHTA and CDR2 FQGNSA. The CDR3 covers 17 residues. CDR3 coding DNA: TGTGCCAGCAGCTTAGTACCGGAGCGAATAATTAACAATGAGCAGTTCTTC. Encoded protein: CASSLVPERIINNEQFF. The whole variable domain, filled in from reference TRBV7-2 and TRBJ2-1, reads GAGVSQSPSNKVTEKGKDVELRCDPISGHTALYWYRQSLGQGLEFLIYFQGNSAPDKSGLPSDRFSAERTGGSVSTLTIQRTQQEDSAVYLCASSLVPERIINNEQFFGPGTRLTVL.

A note on this clone: Other DNA sequences from this sample encode an identical CDR3 as well. The chain couples TRBV6-6 to TRBJ1-1; TRBD1 aligns across 8 bases. This CDR3 has 14 amino acids. The V gene end was trimmed by 2 bases and the J gene end by 2 bases; junction bases not matched to a gene: 1. Germline V lookup: CDR1 MNHNY, CDR2 SVGAGI (reference sequence). The CDR3 spells CASSYGTGNTEAFF. In nucleotides, the CDR3 is TGTGCCAGCAGTTACGGGACAGGAAACACTGAAGCTTTCTTT.

The rearrangement uses TRBV2 and TRBJ2-2; D might be TRBD1 (6 bases). The V gene lost 7 bases and the J gene lost 0 bases, with 15 bases spanning the gap. The CDR3 consists of 16 residues. Germline V CDR1 and CDR2: SNHLY, FYNNEI. The chain's CDR3 is CASTRVKGANTGELFF. DNA of the CDR3: TGTGCCAGCACCCGGGTGAAGGGGGCGAACACCGGGGAGCTGTTTTTT.

The chain joins TRBV25-1 to TRBJ2-7; the match to TRBD2 covers 12 bases. CDR3 size: 16 residues. Per the germline V gene, CDR1 is MGHDK and CDR2 is SYGVNS. J was trimmed by 4 bases and V by 4 bases; bases with no gene match: 8. CDR3 sequence reads: CASSGQSTSGGYEQYF. Written as DNA, the CDR3 is TGTGCCAGCAGTGGTCAATCGACTAGCGGGGGTTACGAGCAGTACTTC.

The chain combines TRBV7-9 with TRBJ1-2; TRBD1 matches 10 bases. The CDR3 is made up of 15 amino acids. Unmatched junction bases numbered 5, after V lost 4 bases and J lost 3 bases. CDR1 SEHNR and CDR2 FQNEAQ come from the germline V gene (reference sequence). The CDR3 nucleotides are TGTGCCAGCAGCTCGACAGGGGGCCTCCACTATGGCTACACCTTC. Translation gives CASSSTGGLHYGYTF.

The rearrangement links TRBV28 to TRBJ1-3; tentative D call: TRBD1 (6 bases). The CDR3 consists of 15 residues. V lost 6 bases to trimming and J lost 3 bases, with 15 bases between them. CDR1 is MDHEN, CDR2 SYDVKM, per germline. This CDR3 reads CASRTTGSNGNTIYF. DNA for the CDR3: TGTGCCAGCAGGACCACAGGGTCAAATGGAAACACCATATATTTT. The variable domain in full, completed from reference TRBV28 and TRBJ1-3, reads DVKVTQSSRYLVKRTGEKVFLECVQDMDHENMFWYRQDPGLGLRLIYFSYDVKMKEKGDIPEGYSVSREKKERFSLILESASTNQTSMYLCASRTTGSNGNTIYFGEGSWLTVV.

J is TRBJ1-6 and V is TRBV18, with TRBD1 identical over 10 bases. This CDR3 is built from 16 residues. Germline lookup yields CDR1 KGHSH and CDR2 LQKENI. V lost 3 bases and J lost 7; bases outside the gene matches: 6. The CDR3: CASSPTGQGWNSPLHF. CDR3 DNA: TGTGCCAGCTCACCTACGGGACAGGGGTGGAATTCACCCCTCCACTTT.

This clone was observed once. J is TRBJ1-2 and V is TRBV5-1, with a possible D match to TRBD1 (6 bases). Germline V lookup: CDR1 SGHRS, CDR2 YFSETQ. The V gene lost 2 bases and the J gene lost 0 bases, with 8 bases spanning the gap. This CDR3 comprises 14 residues. The CDR3 DNA follows: TGCGCCAGCAGCTTTGACAGGTCTAACTATGGCTACACCTTC. This translates into CASSFDRSNYGYTF. Based on the CDR3 plus reference TRBV5-1 and TRBJ1-2, the full variable domain is KAGVTQTPRYLIKTRGQQVTLSCSPISGHRSVSWYQQTPGQGLQFLFEYFSETQRNKGNFPGRFSGRQFSNSRSEMNVSTLELGDSALYLCASSFDRSNYGYTFGSGTRLTVV.

V usage is TRBV4-1 and J usage is TRBJ1-5, with D hard to call. The CDR3 is 17 amino acids. V was trimmed by 1 base and J by 0 bases, leaving 13 bases between them. Germline values: CDR1 MGHRA, CDR2 YSYEKL. CDR3 in amino acids: CASSQGPTANSNQPQHF. The CDR3 DNA is TGCGCCAGCAGCCAAGGACCGACTGCGAATAGCAATCAGCCCCAGCATTTT.

The J gene is TRBJ1-2, the V gene TRBV27; the D gene is possibly TRBD1 (5 bases). Germline values: CDR1 MNHEY, CDR2 SMNVEV (reference sequence). V was cut by 5 bases and J by 2 bases, with 12 bases left in between. This CDR3 is 14 amino acids long. CDR3 bases: TGTGCCAGCAGTCCCCCTCAGGGAAACTATGGCTACACCTTC. Its protein product is CASSPPQGNYGYTF.

The rearrangement uses TRBV5-1 and TRBJ1-3; D perhaps matches TRBD1 (6 bases). Germline V gives CDR1 SGHRS, CDR2 YFSETQ. The length of the CDR3 is 15 residues. V was trimmed by 0 bases and J by 6 bases, leaving 13 bases between them. CDR3 in DNA: TGCGCCAGCAGCTTGGACGGAGCGGGGGCAAACACCATATATTTT. It specifies CASSLDGAGANTIYF.

The rearrangement links TRBV19 to TRBJ1-4; D gene ambiguous. The CDR3 length is 11 residues. The V end was cut by 5 bases, the J end by 12 bases, with 10 bases between. The V gene's germline CDR1 is LNHDA and CDR2 SQIVND (reference sequence). CDR3 amino acids: CASSFRQELFF. The CDR3, as DNA: TGTGCCAGTAGTTTCCGACAAGAACTGTTTTTT.

The chain combines TRBV6-4 with TRBJ1-5; 7 bases align to TRBD1. The CDR3 runs 12 residues. The V and J ends lost 11 bases and 9 bases, in that order; junction bases with no gene match: 10. From germline, CDR1 is MRHNA and CDR2 SNTAGT. CDR3 bases: TGTGCCGGGGACAGACACCTTGGGCCCCAGCATTTT. It translates to CAGDRHLGPQHF.

The rearrangement links TRBV11-3 to TRBJ2-1; D is perhaps TRBD1 (5 bases). This CDR3 spans 13 amino acids. Germline CDR1 is SGHNT and CDR2 is YENEEA. Trimming cost V 4 bases and J 2 bases, with 6 bases left between them. CDR3 amino acids: CASSSQAYNEQFF. The CDR3 DNA follows: TGTGCCAGCAGCTCACAGGCCTACAATGAGCAGTTCTTC.

Of note for this clone: At the DNA level, this CDR3 is encoded by other sequences in the same sample as well. This rearrangement joins TRBV5-1 to TRBJ2-7; D gene unclear. Trimming pared 0 bases from V and 1 base from J, leaving 11 bases between. The CDR3 is 15 amino acids. The V gene's germline CDR1 is SGHRS and CDR2 YFSETQ. In DNA, the CDR3 is TGCGCCAGCAGCTTGGTTACCTCTGGATCCTACGAGCAGTACTTC. Translation: CASSLVTSGSYEQYF. Looking up the rest from reference TRBV5-1 and TRBJ2-7 gives the full variable domain: KAGVTQTPRYLIKTRGQQVTLSCSPISGHRSVSWYQQTPGQGLQFLFEYFSETQRNKGNFPGRFSGRQFSNSRSEMNVSTLELGDSALYLCASSLVTSGSYEQYFGPGTRLTVT.

The chain employs TRBV9 and TRBJ2-7, with a tentative D call TRBD1 (6 bases). Germline CDR1 is SGDLS and CDR2 is YYNGEE. Between the trimmed V and J ends, which lost 4 bases and 2 bases, there was a span of 16 bases. This CDR3 comprises 15 residues. This chain's CDR3 is CASSLQQGLPYEQYF. For the CDR3, the DNA is TGTGCCAGCAGCCTCCAACAGGGTTTACCCTACGAGCAGTACTTC.

The rearrangement joins TRBV2 to TRBJ1-1; no definite D call. Trimming removed 7 bases at V and 7 bases at J, with 10 bases between. This CDR3 region has 11 residues. Germline values: CDR1 SNHLY, CDR2 FYNNEI. CDR3 DNA: TGTGCCAGCAATTATGCAGATGAAGCTTTCTTT. Amino acid sequence: CASNYADEAFF.

A remark on this clone: A read error may account for a junction end that differs from germline. The chain employs TRBV7-7 and TRBJ2-3; 9 bases are shared with TRBD2. This CDR3 has 18 residues. Germline loops: CDR1 SSHAT, CDR2 FNYEAQ (reference sequence). The CDR3 DNA reads as TGTGCTAGCAGGACCCCTTGGGGGCGGGAGGGTGAGGCAGATACGCAGTATTTT. Amino acids: CASRTPWGREGEADTQYF.

The J gene is TRBJ1-1, the V gene TRBV18; unclear D gene. Germline V gene lookup returns CDR1 KGHSH and CDR2 LQKENI. V was cut by 4 bases and J by 1 base, with 13 bases left in between. The CDR3 contains 15 residues. This CDR3 reads CASSRTVPGNTEAFF. CDR3 DNA: TGTGCCAGCTCACGAACGGTTCCGGGGAACACTGAAGCTTTCTTT.

The chain recombines TRBV19 with TRBJ2-5, with D perhaps TRBD2 (5 bases). The germline V gene has CDR1 LNHDA and CDR2 SQIVND (reference sequence). Trimming removed 3 bases at V and 2 bases at J, with 10 bases between. The CDR3 loop spans 14 amino acids. This CDR3 reads CASSMAGIQETQYF. The CDR3 region has the DNA TGTGCCAGTAGTATGGCGGGCATTCAAGAGACCCAGTACTTC. Drawing the rest from reference TRBV19 and TRBJ2-5, the complete variable domain is DGGITQSPKYLFRKEGQNVTLSCEQNLNHDAMYWYRQDPGQGLRLIYYSQIVNDFQKGDIAEGYSVSREKKESFPLTVTSAQKNPTAFYLCASSMAGIQETQYFGPGTRLLVL.